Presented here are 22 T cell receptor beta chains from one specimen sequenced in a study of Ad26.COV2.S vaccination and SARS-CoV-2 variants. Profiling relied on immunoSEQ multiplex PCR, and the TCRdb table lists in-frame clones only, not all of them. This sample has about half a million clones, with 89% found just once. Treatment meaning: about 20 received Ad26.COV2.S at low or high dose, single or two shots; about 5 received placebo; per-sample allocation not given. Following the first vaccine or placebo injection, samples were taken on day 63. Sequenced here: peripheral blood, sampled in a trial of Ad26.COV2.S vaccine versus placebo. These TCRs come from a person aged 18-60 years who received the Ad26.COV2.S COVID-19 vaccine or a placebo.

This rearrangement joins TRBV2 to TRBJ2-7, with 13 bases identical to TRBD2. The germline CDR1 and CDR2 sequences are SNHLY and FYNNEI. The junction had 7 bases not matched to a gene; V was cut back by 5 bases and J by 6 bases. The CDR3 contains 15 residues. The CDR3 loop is CASSFGTSGTSEQYF. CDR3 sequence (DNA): TGTGCCAGCAGTTTCGGGACTAGCGGGACGAGCGAGCAGTACTTC.

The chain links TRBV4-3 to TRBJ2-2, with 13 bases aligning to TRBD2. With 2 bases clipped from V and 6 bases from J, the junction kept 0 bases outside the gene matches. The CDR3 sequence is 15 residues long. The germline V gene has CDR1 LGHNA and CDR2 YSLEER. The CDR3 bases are TGCGCCAGCAGCCAAACTAGCGGGGGGGCCGGGGAGCTGTTTTTT. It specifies CASSQTSGGAGELFF.

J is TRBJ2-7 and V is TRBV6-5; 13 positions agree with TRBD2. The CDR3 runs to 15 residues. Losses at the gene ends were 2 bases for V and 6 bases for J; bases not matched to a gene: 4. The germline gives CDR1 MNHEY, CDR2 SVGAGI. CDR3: CASSYGLAGASEQYF. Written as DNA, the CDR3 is TGTGCCAGCAGTTACGGACTAGCGGGAGCCAGCGAGCAGTACTTC.

DNA of the CDR3: TGTGCCACCGTAGCGGGGGGTGTCAAGGAGACCCAGTACTTC. Translating it yields CATVAGGVKETQYF. The V and J genes are TRBV6-5 and TRBJ2-5; 10 nucleotides line up with TRBD2. Per the germline V gene, CDR1 is MNHEY and CDR2 is SVGAGI. This CDR3 has 14 amino acids. The junction had 10 bases not matched to a gene; V was cut back by 10 bases and J by 5 bases.

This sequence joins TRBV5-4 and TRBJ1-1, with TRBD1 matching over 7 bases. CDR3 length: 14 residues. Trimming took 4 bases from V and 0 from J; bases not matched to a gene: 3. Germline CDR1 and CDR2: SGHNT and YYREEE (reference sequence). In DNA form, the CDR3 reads TGTGCCAGCAGCGTGGGACAGATGAACACTGAAGCTTTCTTT. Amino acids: CASSVGQMNTEAFF.

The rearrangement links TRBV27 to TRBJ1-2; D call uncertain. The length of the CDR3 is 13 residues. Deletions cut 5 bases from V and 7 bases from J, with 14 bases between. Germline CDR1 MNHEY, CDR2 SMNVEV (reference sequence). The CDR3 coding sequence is TGTGCCAGCAGTACAACAGAGAGGCGTGGCTACACCTTC. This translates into CASSTTERRGYTF.

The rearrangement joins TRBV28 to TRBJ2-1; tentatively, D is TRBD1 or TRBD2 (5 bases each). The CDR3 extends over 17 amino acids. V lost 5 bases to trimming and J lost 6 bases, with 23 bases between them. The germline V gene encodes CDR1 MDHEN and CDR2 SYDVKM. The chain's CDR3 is CASSQAGAILRRNEQFF. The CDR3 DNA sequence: TGTGCCAGCAGTCAAGCCGGGGCTATTCTACGACGCAATGAGCAGTTCTTC.

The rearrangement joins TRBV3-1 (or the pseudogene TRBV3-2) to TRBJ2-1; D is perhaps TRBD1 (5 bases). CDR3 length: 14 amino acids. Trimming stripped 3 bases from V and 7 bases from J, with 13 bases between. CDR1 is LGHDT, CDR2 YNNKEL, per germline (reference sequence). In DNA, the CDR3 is TGTGCCAGCAGCCAGGACAAAGGGTGGAATGAGCAGTTCTTC. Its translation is CASSQDKGWNEQFF.

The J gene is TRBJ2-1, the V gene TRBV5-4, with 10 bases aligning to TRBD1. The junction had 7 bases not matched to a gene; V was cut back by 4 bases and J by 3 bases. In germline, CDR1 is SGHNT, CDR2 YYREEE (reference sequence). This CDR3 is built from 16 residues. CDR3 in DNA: TGTGCCAGCAGCCACGGGACAGGGGTTTTCTACAATGAGCAGTTCTTC. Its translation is CASSHGTGVFYNEQFF.

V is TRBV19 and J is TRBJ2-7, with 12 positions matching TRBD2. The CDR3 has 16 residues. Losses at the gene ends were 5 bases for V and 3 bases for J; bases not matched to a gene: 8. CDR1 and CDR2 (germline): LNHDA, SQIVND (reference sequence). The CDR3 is CASSRRLAGVFYEQYF. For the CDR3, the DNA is TGTGCCAGTAGTCGACGACTAGCGGGAGTTTTCTACGAGCAGTACTTC.

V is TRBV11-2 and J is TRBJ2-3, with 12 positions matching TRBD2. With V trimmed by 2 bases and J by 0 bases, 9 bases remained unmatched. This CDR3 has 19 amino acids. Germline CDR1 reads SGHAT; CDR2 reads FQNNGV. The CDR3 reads CASSLRASGGVSSTDTQYF. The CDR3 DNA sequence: TGTGCCAGCAGCTTAAGGGCTAGCGGGGGGGTATCTAGCACAGATACGCAGTATTTT.

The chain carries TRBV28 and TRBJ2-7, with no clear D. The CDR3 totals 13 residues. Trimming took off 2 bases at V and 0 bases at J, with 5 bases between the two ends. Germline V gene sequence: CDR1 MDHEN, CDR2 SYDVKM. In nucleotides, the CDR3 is TGTGCCAGCAGTTTACACAACTCCTACGAGCAGTACTTC. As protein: CASSLHNSYEQYF. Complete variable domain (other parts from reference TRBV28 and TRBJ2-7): DVKVTQSSRYLVKRTGEKVFLECVQDMDHENMFWYRQDPGLGLRLIYFSYDVKMKEKGDIPEGYSVSREKKERFSLILESASTNQTSMYLCASSLHNSYEQYFGPGTRLTVT.

The CDR3 sequence: CASSPSGAGRLAMNTEAFF. CDR3 nucleotides: TGTGCCAGCAGCCCCAGTGGGGCAGGGCGACTTGCTATGAACACTGAAGCTTTCTTT. This chain links TRBV7-9 with TRBJ1-1; a weak D match, TRBD1 (5 bases). Germline CDR1 is SEHNR and CDR2 is FQNEAQ (reference sequence). V lost 5 bases and J 0 bases, leaving 25 bases between the germline ends. This CDR3 has 19 amino acids.

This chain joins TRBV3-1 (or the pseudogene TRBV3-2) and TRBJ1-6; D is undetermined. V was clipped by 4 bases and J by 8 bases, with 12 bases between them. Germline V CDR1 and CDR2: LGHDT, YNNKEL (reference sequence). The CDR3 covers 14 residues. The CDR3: CASSPQFRDSPLHF. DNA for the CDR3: TGTGCCAGCAGCCCCCAGTTTAGAGATTCACCCCTCCACTTT.

The DNA for the CDR3 is TGTGCCAGCAGTTTTATTGGGACGGAGTCCTACGAGCAGTACTTC. Its translation: CASSFIGTESYEQYF. The chain is built from TRBV5-6 and TRBJ2-7; either TRBD1 or TRBD2 may supply D (5 bases each). This CDR3 spans 15 amino acids. CDR1 and CDR2 from the germline V gene are SGHDT and YYEEEE. Trimming stripped 5 bases from V and 1 base from J, with 16 bases between.

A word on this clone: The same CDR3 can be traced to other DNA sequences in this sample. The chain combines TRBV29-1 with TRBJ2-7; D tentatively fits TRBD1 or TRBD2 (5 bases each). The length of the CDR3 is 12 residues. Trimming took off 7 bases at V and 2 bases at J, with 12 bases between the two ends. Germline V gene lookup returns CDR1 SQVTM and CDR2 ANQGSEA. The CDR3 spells CSAGTATYEQYF. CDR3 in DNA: TGCAGCGCCGGGACGGCGACCTACGAGCAGTACTTC.

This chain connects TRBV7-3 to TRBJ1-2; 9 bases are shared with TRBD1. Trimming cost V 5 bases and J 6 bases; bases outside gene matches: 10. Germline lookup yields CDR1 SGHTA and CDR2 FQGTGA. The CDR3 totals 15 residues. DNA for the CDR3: TGTGCCAGCAGCCCCGGAGGGGACAGGGCCCATGGCTACACCTTC. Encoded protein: CASSPGGDRAHGYTF.

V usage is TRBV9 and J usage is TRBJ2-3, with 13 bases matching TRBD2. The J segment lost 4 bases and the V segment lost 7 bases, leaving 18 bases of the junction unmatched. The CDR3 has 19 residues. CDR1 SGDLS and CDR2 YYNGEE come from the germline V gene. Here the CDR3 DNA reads TGTGCCAGCGCCAGGGGTCCGGGACTAGCGGGGATGGGGGCAGATACGCAGTATTTT. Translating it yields CASARGPGLAGMGADTQYF.

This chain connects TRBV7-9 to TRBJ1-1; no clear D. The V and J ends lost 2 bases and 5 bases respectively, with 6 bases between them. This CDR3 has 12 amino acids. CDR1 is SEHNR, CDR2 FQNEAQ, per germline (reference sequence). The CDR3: CASSLKVTEAFF. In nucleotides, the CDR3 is TGTGCCAGCAGCTTAAAGGTGACTGAAGCTTTCTTT. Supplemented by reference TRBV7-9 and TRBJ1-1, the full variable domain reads DTGVSQNPRHKITKRGQNVTFRCDPISEHNRLYWYRQTLGQGPEFLTYFQNEAQLEKSRLLSDRFSAERPKGSFSTLEIQRTEQGDSAMYLCASSLKVTEAFFGQGTRLTVV.

This CDR3 is CASRSRDRANQPQHF. The CDR3 nucleotides read TGTGCCAGCAGGAGCCGGGACAGGGCCAATCAGCCCCAGCATTTT. The chain links TRBV28 to TRBJ1-5, with 9 positions matching TRBD1. V was pared by 6 bases and J by 3 bases, with 6 bases of the junction left unmatched. The germline gives CDR1 MDHEN, CDR2 SYDVKM. This CDR3 comprises 15 residues.

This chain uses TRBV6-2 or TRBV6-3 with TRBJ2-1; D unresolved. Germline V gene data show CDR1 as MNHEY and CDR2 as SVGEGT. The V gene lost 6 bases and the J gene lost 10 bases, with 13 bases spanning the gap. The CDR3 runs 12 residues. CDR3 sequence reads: CASSLTLWEQFF. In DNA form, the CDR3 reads TGTGCCAGCAGCCTTACGCTTTGGGAGCAGTTCTTC.

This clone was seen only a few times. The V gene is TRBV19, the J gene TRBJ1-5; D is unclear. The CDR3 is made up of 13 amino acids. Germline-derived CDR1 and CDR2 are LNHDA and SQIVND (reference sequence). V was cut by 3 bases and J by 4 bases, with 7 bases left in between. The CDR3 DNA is TGTGCCAGTAGTATTGGGAAAAATCAGCCCCAGCATTTT. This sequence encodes CASSIGKNQPQHF.